Following are 18 T cell receptor beta chains from one sample sequenced in a study of CD8 T cells in ankylosing spondylitis. No antigen has been identified for these receptors. TCRdb used MiXCR to reprocess the 5' RACE reads, holding one entry per CDR3 protein. The repertoire holds 470,000 or so distinct CDR3 sequences, with 26% as singletons. Study results and limitations: What seemed typical of ankylosing spondylitis blood was a TCR beta motif built from about 8 highly homologous variants.

The sequenced sample consisted of blood, either unsorted or a sorted T cell fraction (not recorded which). The receptors originated from a male donor with ankylosing spondylitis.

The gene calls are TRBV7-2 and TRBJ2-3; a possible D gene is TRBD2 (5 bases). The germline V and J ends were trimmed by 2 bases and 6 bases, with 9 bases remaining between them. The CDR3 sequence is 13 residues long. Germline loops: CDR1 SGHTA, CDR2 FQGNSA. The CDR3 spells CASSLMAGDTQYF. In nucleotides, the CDR3 is TGTGCCAGCAGCTTAATGGCGGGCGATACGCAGTATTTT.

The chain couples TRBV20-1 to TRBJ2-2; D is uncertain. Germline V gives CDR1 DFQATT, CDR2 SNEGSKA (reference sequence). The CDR3 contains 14 residues. Trimming left V 2 bases short and J 1 base short, with 8 bases between. CDR3 residues: CSARSGKNTGELFF. DNA of the CDR3: TGCAGTGCTAGATCAGGCAAGAACACCGGGGAGCTGTTTTTT.

The rearrangement joins TRBV20-1 to TRBJ1-1, with no clear D. CDR3 size: 15 residues. CDR1 and CDR2 (germline): DFQATT, SNEGSKA (reference sequence). The V end lost 0 bases, the J end lost 5 bases, and 16 bases lay between the germline ends. The CDR3 coding sequence is TGCAGTGCTAGAGATCTTGTGGGGAAGTTGACTGAAGCTTTCTTT. It codes for CSARDLVGKLTEAFF.

This clonotype was observed a handful of times. The CDR3 DNA is TGTGCCAGCAGCCGGGACAGGGGGTCCAAAAACATTCAGTACTTC. Protein sequence: CASSRDRGSKNIQYF. The V call is TRBV6-1, the J call TRBJ2-4; 11 bases agree with TRBD1. Germline-derived CDR1 and CDR2 are MNHNS and SASEGT. V trimming: 6 bases; J trimming: 2 bases; junction bases outside the gene matches: 3. This CDR3 spans 15 amino acids.

The chain employs TRBV11-2 and TRBJ1-2, with 11 bases aligning to TRBD1. After removal of 1 base from V and 8 bases from J, the junction contained 9 bases not matched to a gene. CDR1 and CDR2 (germline): SGHAT, FQNNGV. The CDR3 consists of 16 residues. This CDR3 is CASSLALGQGAGGYTF. DNA for the CDR3: TGTGCCAGCAGCTTAGCCCTAGGACAGGGGGCAGGGGGCTACACCTTC.

The sample holds a few counts of this clonotype. The rearrangement uses TRBV5-1 and TRBJ2-2, with D unresolved. V lost 0 bases and J lost 1, with 10 bases in between. The germline V gene encodes CDR1 SGHRS and CDR2 YFSETQ. This CDR3 is built from 16 residues. The chain's CDR3 is CASSLDGFLNTGELFF. CDR3 coding DNA: TGCGCCAGCAGCTTGGACGGATTCCTGAACACCGGGGAGCTGTTTTTT.

V is TRBV18 and J is TRBJ2-7; D gene ambiguous. Trimming stripped 4 bases from V and 2 bases from J, with 15 bases between. The germline V gene encodes CDR1 KGHSH and CDR2 LQKENI. The CDR3 has 15 residues. The CDR3 region is CASSLTTGETYEQYF. The CDR3 DNA reads TGTGCCAGCTCACTCACGACGGGTGAGACCTACGAGCAGTACTTC. Based on the CDR3 plus reference TRBV18 and TRBJ2-7, the full variable domain is NAGVMQNPRHLVRRRGQEARLRCSPMKGHSHVYWYRQLPEEGLKFMVYLQKENIIDESGMPKERFSAEFPKEGPSILRIQQVVRGDSAAYFCASSLTTGETYEQYFGPGTRLTVT.

This chain links TRBV12-5 with TRBJ2-3; possibly TRBD1 for D (5 bases). The V end was cut by 7 bases, the J end by 4 bases, with 15 bases between. The CDR3 has 14 amino acids. Germline V gene data show CDR1 as LGHNT and CDR2 as FRNRAP. CDR3 DNA: TGTGCTAGTGCCAACAATGGGGCCGCAGATACGCAGTATTTT. This gives the protein CASANNGAADTQYF.

This chain connects TRBV10-1 to TRBJ1-1; D possibly corresponds to TRBD1 (6 bases). The CDR3 consists of 14 residues. The V and J ends lost 0 bases and 4 bases respectively, with 9 bases between them. Germline V lookup: CDR1 WNHNN, CDR2 SYGVQD (reference sequence). CDR3 protein: CASSESTGSTEAFF. Here the CDR3 DNA reads TGCGCCAGCAGTGAGTCAACAGGGAGCACTGAAGCTTTCTTT.

The chain has TRBV19 and TRBJ1-2, with 9 nucleotides matching TRBD1. The CDR3 extends over 15 amino acids. The germline CDR1 and CDR2 sequences are LNHDA and SQIVND (reference sequence). Trimming took 0 bases from V and 8 from J; bases not matched to a gene: 7. CDR3 DNA sequence: TGTGCCAGTAGTATAGATGGGACAGGGTTGTCCGGCTACACCTTC. Its translation: CASSIDGTGLSGYTF.

The rearrangement joins TRBV5-1 to TRBJ2-7, with TRBD1 matching over 9 bases. The CDR3 is 15 amino acids. Germline CDR1 SGHRS, CDR2 YFSETQ. Trimming cost V 0 bases and J 5 bases; bases outside gene matches: 6. DNA for the CDR3: TGCGCCAGCAGCTTGGGGACAGGGGTTGGTGACGAGCAGTACTTC. It is translated as CASSLGTGVGDEQYF.

This clonotype was found a few times. V is TRBV27 and J is TRBJ1-2, with D uncertain. This CDR3 contains 14 residues. Trimming cost V 5 bases and J 3 bases, with 13 bases left between them. Germline CDR1 is MNHEY and CDR2 is SMNVEV (reference sequence). The CDR3 DNA reads as TGTGCCAGCAGTCCCCGTGGAGTCCACTATGGCTACACCTTC. Amino acids: CASSPRGVHYGYTF.

This chain joins TRBV30 and TRBJ1-2, with a tentative D call TRBD1 (5 bases). V lost 1 base to trimming and J lost 8 bases, with 14 bases between them. There are 13 residues in the CDR3. From germline, CDR1 is GTSNPN and CDR2 SVGIG (reference sequence). The CDR3 reads CAWSDQGGSGYTF. Here the CDR3 DNA reads TGTGCCTGGAGTGACCAGGGAGGCTCAGGCTACACCTTC.

This clonotype was recorded many times. The chain is built from TRBV29-1 and TRBJ2-7, with 8 bases identical to TRBD1. V trimming: 2 bases; J trimming: 3 bases; junction bases outside the gene matches: 6. Germline assignment: CDR1 SQVTM and CDR2 ANQGSEA. CDR3 size: 14 residues. The CDR3, as DNA: TGCAGCGTTGAATCCGGGACAGGTCTCTACGAGCAGTACTTC. Its protein is CSVESGTGLYEQYF.

The CDR3 here is CASSEVSASAGSEQYF. DNA for the CDR3: TGTGCCAGCAGTGAAGTCTCGGCTAGCGCTGGAAGTGAGCAGTACTTC. The J gene is TRBJ2-7, the V gene TRBV6-1, with D possibly being TRBD2 (6 bases). CDR3 length equals 16 residues. Germline CDR1 is MNHNS and CDR2 is SASEGT. Deletions cut 1 base from V and 7 bases from J, with 20 bases between.

The chain combines TRBV10-2 with TRBJ2-1; 8 nucleotides match TRBD2. The trim removed 5 bases at V and 9 bases at J, leaving 12 bases unmatched. The CDR3 has 15 residues. CDR1 and CDR2 from the germline V gene are WSHSY and SAAADI. CDR3 loop: CASSNFRAGAGEQFF. The DNA of the CDR3 is TGCGCCAGCAGTAATTTTCGAGCGGGGGCCGGTGAGCAGTTCTTC.

V is TRBV3-1 and J is TRBJ1-2, with 11 bases that match TRBD1. This CDR3 has 14 residues. V trimming: 2 bases; J trimming: 7 bases; junction bases outside the gene matches: 3. Germline V gene lookup returns CDR1 LGHDT and CDR2 YNNKEL (reference sequence). CDR3 nucleotides: TGTGCCAGCAGCCAACCTGGACAGGGGGCTGGCTACACCTTC. Translating gives CASSQPGQGAGYTF.

The chain recombines TRBV20-1 with TRBJ1-4; 7 bases fit TRBD1. The CDR3 runs to 16 residues. Per the germline V gene, CDR1 is DFQATT and CDR2 is SNEGSKA (reference sequence). V dropped 0 bases and J dropped 5; count of bases not matched to a gene: 9. The CDR3 coding sequence is TGCAGTGCTAGAGATCGGGTAGGCAGGGGGAATGAAAAACTGTTTTTT. It translates to CSARDRVGRGNEKLFF.